This paragraph covers one T cell receptor (beta chain) sequence. What it binds is not known. Trimming removed 1 base from V and 3 bases from J, with 13 bases in between. The CDR3 extends over 15 amino acids. Germline V gene sequence: CDR1 SGDLS, CDR2 YYNGEE. This entry is derived from a study of a mutant IDH1 vaccine in newly diagnosed glioma. For the study at large: Vaccination followed radiotherapy alone by 4-6 weeks, or accompanied temozolomide cycles. Most patients had radiochemotherapy with temozolomide before enrollment; others had one alone. Findings of the study overall: Apparently unrelated to pseudoprogression were changes in the top peripheral T cell clonotypes. Immune responses induced by vaccination arose in 90% to 95% of the patients.

Here immunoSEQ multiplex PCR was the method, and the copy in TCRdb shows in-frame clones only, minus some. Seen here are tens of thousands of clones, about 80% observed once, and the top ten hold 6% to 6.5%. The time point is: week 23, last vaccination. Doses comprised 300 ug of mutant IDH1 20-mer peptide each, plus topical imiquimod. The chain employs TRBV9 and TRBJ1-1, with D maybe TRBD1 (6 bases). The receptor's source is a man aged 40-49 years with glioma. The starting material was PBMCs, obtained from a glioma patient whose treatment included an IDH1 peptide vaccine. CDR3 residues: CASSVRDTAYTEAFF. The CDR3 region has the DNA TGTGCCAGCAGCGTAAGGGACACCGCATACACTGAAGCTTTCTTT.